This T cell receptor beta chain was sequenced in a study of blood T cell repertoires in COVID-19. In the study's own analysis: The assay estimated nucleated cells by amplifying reference gene primers. Sequenced by immunoSEQ multiplex PCR; TCRdb stores in-frame clones only, minus some. V, J and clone size derive from that table, while D and trimming were established from the DNA sequence. The repertoire consists of about 55,000 clones, with roughly four fifths occurring once and the leading ten covering under 2%. Per the germline V gene, CDR1 is KGHSH and CDR2 is LQKENI. The CDR3 is made up of 15 amino acids. The ends lost 0 bases at V and 6 bases at J; junction bases unmatched: 8.

Input material: peripheral blood. V usage is TRBV18 and J usage is TRBJ2-7, with 7 positions matching TRBD2. This receptor was identified in a woman aged 55-69 years with acute or convalescent COVID-19. In nucleotides, the CDR3 is TGTGCCAGCTCACCACCGTATGGGAGGGCCTCCGAGCAGTACTTC. It encodes CASSPPYGRASEQYF.